This is a list of T cell receptor beta chains from one sample in a study of blood T cell repertoires in COVID-19. Assay: immunoSEQ multiplex PCR; the TCRdb copy retains only in-frame clones and omits some. This table holds some 250,000 clones, about 83% found once. Sequencing was done on a sample of peripheral blood. These receptors were collected from a man in his forties or fifties with active or convalescent COVID-19. The conserved cysteine and the conserved F or W are not part of the CDR3 here.

15 TRBJ1-1 TRBV4-1 ASSQLDRTGPGTEAF
13 TRBJ2-5 TRBV19 ASSTGQGLRETQY
11 TRBJ1-2 TRBV19 ASSIEQGWGYT
11 TRBJ1-2 TRBV7-9 ASTTDRGGGYT
13 TRBJ1-2 TRBV6-5 ASSYGRRTSNGYT
11 TRBJ1-2 TRBV28 ASSSPSTGGYT
14 TRBJ2-2 TRBV7-8 ASSTSGTTNTGELF
15 TRBJ2-7 TRBV7-3 ASDETSGGWSSYEQY
14 TRBJ1-1 TRBV18 ASSLKSGSEIAEAF
16 TRBJ2-3 TRBV11-2 ASSSAAGGGYSTDTQY
13 TRBJ2-7 TRBV7-9 ASSLPGLANYEQY